This T cell receptor (beta chain) was sequenced in a study of regulatory T cells in long-lasting Graves disease. To note about this clonotype: As yet, its antigen is unknown.

Points from the study as a whole: The small sample size may have reduced accuracy.

Unmatched junction bases numbered 8, after V lost 3 bases and J lost 8 bases. Germline V CDR1 and CDR2: GTSNPN, SVGIG (reference sequence). The CDR3 extends over 15 amino acids. HTBI primers from iRepertoire and Arm-PCR of CDR3 regions yielded the TCR beta libraries. TCRdb reanalysed the multiplex PCR reads using MiXCR and keeps one entry per CDR3 protein. Among 360,000 or so distinct CDR3 sequences listed, approximately 12% were seen once. Time point in this sample: newly diagnosed GD, antithyroid drugs for less than 3 months. From RNA extracted from PBMCs, the TCR library was made. EDTA tubes held roughly 8.1 milliliters of peripheral blood from each patient. The data also belong to a second study, concerning T cells in Graves' hyperthyroidism and ophthalmopathy. That work contributes: Clinicians diagnosed patients from clinical symptoms, serum thyroxine and TRAb, thyroid ultrasound and orbital computed tomography.

The chain joins TRBV30 to TRBJ2-1, with 12 positions matching TRBD2. The TCR was taken from a woman aged 18-29 years with Graves disease. The sample in question was peripheral blood mononuclear cells (PBMCs), obtained at new diagnosis, from a patient treated with antithyroid drugs. In nucleotides, the CDR3 is TGTGCCTGGAGAAGGACTAGCGGGAAACATTATGAGCAGTTCTTC. This gives the protein CAWRRTSGKHYEQFF.